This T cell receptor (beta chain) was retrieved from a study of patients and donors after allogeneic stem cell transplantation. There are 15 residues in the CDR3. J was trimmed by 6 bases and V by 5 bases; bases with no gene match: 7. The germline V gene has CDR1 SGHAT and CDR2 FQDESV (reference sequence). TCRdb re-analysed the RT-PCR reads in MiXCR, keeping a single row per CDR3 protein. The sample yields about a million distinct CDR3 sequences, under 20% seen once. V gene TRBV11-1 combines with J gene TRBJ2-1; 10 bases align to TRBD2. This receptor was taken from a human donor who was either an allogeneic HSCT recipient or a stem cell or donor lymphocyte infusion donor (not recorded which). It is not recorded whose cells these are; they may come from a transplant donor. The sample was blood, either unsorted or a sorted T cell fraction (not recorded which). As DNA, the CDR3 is TGTGCCAGCAGCCCTAGCGGGAGAAGGGGCAATGAGCAGTTCTTC. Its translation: CASSPSGRRGNEQFF.